Included here is one TCR beta chain sequence, with context. Antigen specificity is unknown. The CDR3 length is 15 residues. V dropped 4 bases and J dropped 2; count of bases not matched to a gene: 7. Per germline, CDR1 SGDLS and CDR2 YYNGEE. Ranging in age from about 6 to 100, the donors were healthy Caucasian individuals from Russia. Extraction yielded at least 5 micrograms of total RNA per sample. It was with a sample-barcoded 5' primer and a J-beta primer mix that a second PCR of roughly 7 to 12 cycles was run. One entry per CDR3 protein results from TCRdb running MiXCR on the 5' RACE reads. Of 250,000 to 300,000 distinct CDR3 sequences listed, less than 30% were seen once; the top ten hold 25% to 35%. The sample originates from a study of blood T cells in healthy people across ages. Study findings and constraints: Naive T cell percentage and TCR beta diversity correlated strongly. Per million T cells, TCR beta diversity dropped about linearly as age rose.

This receptor was taken from a woman in her 70s in good health. The specimen sequenced was blood. This sequence joins TRBV9 and TRBJ1-1, with 8 bases aligning to TRBD1. CDR3 coding DNA: TGTGCCAGCAGCCCCCGGACAGGGAAAAACACTGAAGCTTTCTTT. It specifies CASSPRTGKNTEAFF.